The clone carrying this T cell receptor (beta chain) was observed a few times. What it binds is unknown. The sample originates from a study of blood T cells in healthy people across ages. Regarding the study as a whole: No one knew whether donors had CMV, which possibly confounded expanded clonotype changes.

The CDR3 spans 14 residues. Trimming took 4 bases from V and 1 from J, leaving 11 bases between them. The germline V gene encodes CDR1 SGHDT and CDR2 YYEEEE. Together with a sample-barcoded 5' primer, a J-beta primer mix was included in a second PCR lasting roughly 6 to 12 cycles. A 12-random-nucleotide template-switch adaptor tagged each cDNA molecule. Each CDR3 protein gets one entry after TCRdb re-called the 5' RACE reads with MiXCR. This table holds 700,000 to 950,000 distinct CDR3 sequences, roughly 41% found once. A minimum of 6 million PBMCs was isolated per sample. This clonotype originated in a woman aged 60-70 years in good health. Sequencing used blood. The chain recombines TRBV5-6 with TRBJ1-1; maybe TRBD1 (6 bases). The CDR3 spells CASSRDRKNTEAFF. The CDR3 nucleotides read TGTGCCAGCAGCCGCGACAGGAAGAACACTGAAGCTTTCTTT.